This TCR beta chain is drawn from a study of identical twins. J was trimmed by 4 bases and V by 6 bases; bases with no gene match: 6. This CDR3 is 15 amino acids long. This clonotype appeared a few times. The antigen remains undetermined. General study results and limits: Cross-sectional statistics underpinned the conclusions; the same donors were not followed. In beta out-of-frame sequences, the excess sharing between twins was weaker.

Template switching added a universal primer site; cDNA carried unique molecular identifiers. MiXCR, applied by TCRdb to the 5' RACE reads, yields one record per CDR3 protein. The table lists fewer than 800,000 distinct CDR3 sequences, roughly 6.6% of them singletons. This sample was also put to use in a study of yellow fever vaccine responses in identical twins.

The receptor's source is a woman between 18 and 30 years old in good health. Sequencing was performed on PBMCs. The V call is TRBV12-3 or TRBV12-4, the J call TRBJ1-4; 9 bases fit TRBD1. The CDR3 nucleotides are TGTGCCAGCAGCTTGCAGGGACAGGGTAATGAAAAACTGTTTTTT. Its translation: CASSLQGQGNEKLFF.